This TCR beta chain appears in the sequencing data of a study of OX40 agonist ivuxolimab in advanced cancers. Study-wide background: Three patients showed partial responses: one hepatocellular carcinoma and two cutaneous melanoma cases.

The CDR3 totals 15 residues. The germline gives CDR1 LNHDA, CDR2 SQIVND (reference sequence). With 5 bases removed from V and 6 bases from J, the gap between germline ends came to 17 bases. TCRdb's table, derived via immunoSEQ multiplex PCR, lists solely in-frame clones and lacks some. The table shows around 100,000 clones, with 75% to 95% occurring only once. The sequence was collected from an adult with an advanced solid tumor such as melanoma, head and neck, liver or kidney cancer. Material: CD4+ or CD8+ T cells sorted from blood, obtained in a trial of the OX40 agonist ivuxolimab. The rearrangement uses TRBV19 and TRBJ2-1; possible D gene TRBD2, 5 bases. CDR3 residues: CASSPLGSGVNEQFF. As DNA, the CDR3 is TGTGCCAGTAGTCCACTAGGGTCCGGCGTCAATGAGCAGTTCTTC.